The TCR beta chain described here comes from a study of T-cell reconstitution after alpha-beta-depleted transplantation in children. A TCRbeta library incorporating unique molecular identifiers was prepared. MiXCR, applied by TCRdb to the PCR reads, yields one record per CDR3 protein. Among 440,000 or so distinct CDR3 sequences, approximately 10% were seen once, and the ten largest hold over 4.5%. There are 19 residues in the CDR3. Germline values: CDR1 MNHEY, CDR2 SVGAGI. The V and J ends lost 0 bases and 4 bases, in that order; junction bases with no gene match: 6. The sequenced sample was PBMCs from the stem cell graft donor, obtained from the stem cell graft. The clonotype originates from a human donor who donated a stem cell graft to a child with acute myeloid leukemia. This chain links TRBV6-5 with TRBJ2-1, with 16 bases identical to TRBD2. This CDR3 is CASSYSGLAGGPGYNEQFF. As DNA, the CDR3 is TGTGCCAGCAGTTACTCGGGACTAGCGGGAGGGCCGGGTTACAATGAGCAGTTCTTC.